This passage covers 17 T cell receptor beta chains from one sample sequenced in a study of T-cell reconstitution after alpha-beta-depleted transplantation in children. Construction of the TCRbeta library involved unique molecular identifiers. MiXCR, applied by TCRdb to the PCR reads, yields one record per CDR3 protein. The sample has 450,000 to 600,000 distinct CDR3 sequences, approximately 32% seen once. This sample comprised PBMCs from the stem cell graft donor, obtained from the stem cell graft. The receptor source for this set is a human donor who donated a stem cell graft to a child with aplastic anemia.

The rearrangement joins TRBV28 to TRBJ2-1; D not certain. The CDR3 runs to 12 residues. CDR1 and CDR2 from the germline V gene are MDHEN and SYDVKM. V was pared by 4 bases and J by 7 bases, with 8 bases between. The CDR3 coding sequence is TGTGCCAGCAGTTATCTCGCGAATGAGCAGTTCTTC. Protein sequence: CASSYLANEQFF.

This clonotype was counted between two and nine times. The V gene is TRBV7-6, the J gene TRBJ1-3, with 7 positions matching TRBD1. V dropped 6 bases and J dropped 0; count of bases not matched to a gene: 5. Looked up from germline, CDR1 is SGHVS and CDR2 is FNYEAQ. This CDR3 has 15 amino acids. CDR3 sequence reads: CASRTGTDSGNTIYF. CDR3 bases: TGTGCCAGCAGAACCGGGACAGACTCTGGAAACACCATATATTTT.

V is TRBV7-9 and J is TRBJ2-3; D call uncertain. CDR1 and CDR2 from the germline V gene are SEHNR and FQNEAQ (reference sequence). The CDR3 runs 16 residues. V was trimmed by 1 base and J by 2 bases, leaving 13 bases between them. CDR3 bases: TGTGCCAGCAGCTTAGACCACGGACCTTACACAGATACGCAGTATTTT. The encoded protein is CASSLDHGPYTDTQYF.

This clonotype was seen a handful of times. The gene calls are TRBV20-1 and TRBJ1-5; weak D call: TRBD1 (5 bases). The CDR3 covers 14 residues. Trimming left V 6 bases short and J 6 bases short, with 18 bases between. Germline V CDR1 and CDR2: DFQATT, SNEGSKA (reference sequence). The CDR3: CSAAMPRGTQPQHF. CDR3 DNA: TGCAGTGCAGCCATGCCCCGCGGGACTCAGCCCCAGCATTTT.

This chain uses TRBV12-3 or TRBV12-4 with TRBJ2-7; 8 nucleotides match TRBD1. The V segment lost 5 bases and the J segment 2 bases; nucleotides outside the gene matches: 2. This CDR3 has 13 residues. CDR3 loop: CASSKGQAYEQYF. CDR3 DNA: TGTGCCAGCAGTAAGGGACAGGCCTACGAGCAGTACTTC.

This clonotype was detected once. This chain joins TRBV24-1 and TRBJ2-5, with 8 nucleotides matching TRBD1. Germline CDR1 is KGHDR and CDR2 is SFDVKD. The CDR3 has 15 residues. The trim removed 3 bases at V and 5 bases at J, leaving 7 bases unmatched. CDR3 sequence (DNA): TGTGCCACCAGTGATCCCGGACAGGGTGTGGAGACCCAGTACTTC. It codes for CATSDPGQGVETQYF.

CDR3 coding DNA: TGTGCCAGCAGTTTCGGCTCGGGACAGGCCACCTACGAGCAGTACTTC. Translation: CASSFGSGQATYEQYF. The gene calls are TRBV6-5 and TRBJ2-7; 8 bases match TRBD1. The trim removed 4 bases at V and 2 bases at J, leaving 10 bases unmatched. The length of the CDR3 is 16 residues. CDR1 MNHEY and CDR2 SVGAGI come from the germline V gene.

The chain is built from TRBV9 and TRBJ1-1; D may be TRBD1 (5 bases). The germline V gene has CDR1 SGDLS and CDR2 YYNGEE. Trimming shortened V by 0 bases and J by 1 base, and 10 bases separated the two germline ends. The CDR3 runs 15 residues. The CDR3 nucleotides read TGTGCCAGCAGCGTAGTCGAGGGGACGAACACTGAAGCTTTCTTT. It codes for CASSVVEGTNTEAFF.

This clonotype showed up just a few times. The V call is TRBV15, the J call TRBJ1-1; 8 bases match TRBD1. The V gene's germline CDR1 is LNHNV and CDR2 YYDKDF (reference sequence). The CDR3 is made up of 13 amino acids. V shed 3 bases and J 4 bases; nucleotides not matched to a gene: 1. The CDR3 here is CATSSDRGTEAFF. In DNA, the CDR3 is TGTGCCACCAGCAGTGACAGGGGCACTGAAGCTTTCTTT.

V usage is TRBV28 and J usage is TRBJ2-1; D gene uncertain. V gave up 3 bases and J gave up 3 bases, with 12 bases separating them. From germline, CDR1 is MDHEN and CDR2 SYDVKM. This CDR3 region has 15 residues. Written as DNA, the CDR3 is TGTGCCAGCAGTTTTATTCGCCTAGACTACAATGAGCAGTTCTTC. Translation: CASSFIRLDYNEQFF. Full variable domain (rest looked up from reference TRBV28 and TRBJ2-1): DVKVTQSSRYLVKRTGEKVFLECVQDMDHENMFWYRQDPGLGLRLIYFSYDVKMKEKGDIPEGYSVSREKKERFSLILESASTNQTSMYLCASSFIRLDYNEQFFGPGTRLTVL.

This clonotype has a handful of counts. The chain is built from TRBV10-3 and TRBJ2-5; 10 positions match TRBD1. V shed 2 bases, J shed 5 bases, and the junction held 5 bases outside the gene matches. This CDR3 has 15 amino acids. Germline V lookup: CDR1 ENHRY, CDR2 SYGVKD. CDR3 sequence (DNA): TGTGCCATCAGTGAGCGACAGGGGGCTGGGGAGACCCAGTACTTC. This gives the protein CAISERQGAGETQYF.

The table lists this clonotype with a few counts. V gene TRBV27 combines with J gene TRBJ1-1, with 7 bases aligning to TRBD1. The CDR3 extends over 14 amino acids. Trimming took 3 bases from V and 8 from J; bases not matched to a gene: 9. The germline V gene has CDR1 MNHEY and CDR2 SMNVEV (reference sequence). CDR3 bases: TGTGCCAGCAGTTTGTTAGGGACAGCTTCAGAAGCTTTCTTT. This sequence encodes CASSLLGTASEAFF.

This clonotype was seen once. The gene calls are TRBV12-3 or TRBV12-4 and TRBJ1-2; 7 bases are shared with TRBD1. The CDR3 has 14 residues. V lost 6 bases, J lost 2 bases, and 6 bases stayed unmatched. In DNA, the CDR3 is TGTGCCAGCAGAGACAGGGAGGAGAACTATGGCTACACCTTC. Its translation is CASRDREENYGYTF.

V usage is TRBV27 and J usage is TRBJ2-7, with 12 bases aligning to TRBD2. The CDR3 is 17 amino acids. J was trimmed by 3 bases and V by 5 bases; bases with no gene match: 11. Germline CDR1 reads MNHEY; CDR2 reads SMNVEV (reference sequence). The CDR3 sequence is CASSRGLAGSSFYEQYF. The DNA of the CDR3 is TGTGCCAGCAGTCGAGGACTAGCGGGATCCTCTTTCTACGAGCAGTACTTC.

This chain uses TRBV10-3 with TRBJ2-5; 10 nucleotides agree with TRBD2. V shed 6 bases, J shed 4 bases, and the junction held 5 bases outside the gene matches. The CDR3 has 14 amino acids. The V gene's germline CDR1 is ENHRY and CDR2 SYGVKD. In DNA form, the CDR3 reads TGTGCCATCAGGGCGCTAGCGGGAGCAGAGACCCAGTACTTC. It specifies CAIRALAGAETQYF.

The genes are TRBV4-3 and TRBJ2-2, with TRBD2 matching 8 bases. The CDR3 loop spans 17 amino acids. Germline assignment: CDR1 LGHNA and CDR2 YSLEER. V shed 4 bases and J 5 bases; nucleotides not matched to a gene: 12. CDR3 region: CASSPLLSGSGTGELFF. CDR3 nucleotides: TGCGCCAGCAGCCCTCTGTTAAGCGGGAGCGGTACCGGGGAGCTGTTTTTT.

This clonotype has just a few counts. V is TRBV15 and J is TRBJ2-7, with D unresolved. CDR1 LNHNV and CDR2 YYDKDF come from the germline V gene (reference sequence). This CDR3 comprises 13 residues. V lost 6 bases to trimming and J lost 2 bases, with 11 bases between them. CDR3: CATRRALTYEQYF. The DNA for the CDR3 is TGTGCCACCAGACGGGCGCTCACCTACGAGCAGTACTTC.